This entry lists 32 T cell receptor beta chains sequenced from one sample in a study of blood T cell repertoires in COVID-19. TCRdb's table, derived via immunoSEQ multiplex PCR, lists solely in-frame clones and lacks some. This sample yields almost 400,000 clones, of which 87% are seen a single time; roughly 2% belongs to the top ten. Sample: peripheral blood. The receptors stem from a woman aged 60-70 years with COVID-19, enrolled during active disease.

The chain joins TRBV6-5 to TRBJ1-6, with D maybe TRBD1 (6 bases). The CDR3 has 15 residues. Germline V gene sequence: CDR1 MNHEY, CDR2 SVGAGI. V was trimmed by 7 bases and J by 9 bases, leaving 19 bases between them. Here the CDR3 reads CASILRDMGGSPLHF. CDR3 DNA: TGTGCCAGCATCCTACGGGACATGGGCGGTTCACCCCTCCACTTT.

The rearrangement joins TRBV7-2 to TRBJ1-1; D gene uncertain. The CDR3 is made up of 14 amino acids. The germline V and J ends were trimmed by 6 bases and 3 bases, with 14 bases remaining between them. In germline, CDR1 is SGHTA, CDR2 FQGNSA. Here the CDR3 reads CASRFGPEDTEAFF. The CDR3 DNA follows: TGTGCCAGCAGATTCGGCCCTGAGGACACTGAAGCTTTCTTT.

V usage is TRBV2 and J usage is TRBJ1-5; D may be TRBD1 (6 bases). The ends were cut back, 6 bases at V and 0 bases at J, with 12 bases in the middle. Germline V CDR1 and CDR2: SNHLY, FYNNEI. CDR3 length equals 15 residues. The CDR3 sequence is CASRHRDHSNQPQHF. As DNA, the CDR3 is TGTGCCAGCAGGCACAGGGACCATAGCAATCAGCCCCAGCATTTT.

The V and J genes are TRBV5-5 and TRBJ1-5; TRBD1 matches at 10 bases. Trimming at V came to 4 bases and at J to 0 bases, leaving 7 bases not matched to a gene. Germline V gene sequence: CDR1 SGHKS, CDR2 YYEKEE (reference sequence). The CDR3 runs 17 residues. The CDR3 here is CASSAGTGDISNQPQHF. CDR3 nucleotides: TGTGCCAGCAGCGCCGGGACAGGGGACATTAGCAATCAGCCCCAGCATTTT.

The chain couples TRBV18 to TRBJ1-6; D unclear. CDR1 KGHSH and CDR2 LQKENI come from the germline V gene. Trimming shortened V by 0 bases and J by 7 bases, and 10 bases separated the two germline ends. The CDR3 has 15 amino acids. The CDR3 bases are TGTGCCAGCTCACCACCGGCACAGAGAAATTCACCCCTCCACTTT. It translates to CASSPPAQRNSPLHF.

The chain employs TRBV30 and TRBJ1-2, with TRBD1 matching 7 bases. This CDR3 has 15 amino acids. The trim removed 0 bases at V and 4 bases at J, leaving 8 bases unmatched. Germline V gene lookup returns CDR1 GTSNPN and CDR2 SVGIG (reference sequence). The CDR3 coding sequence is TGTGCCTGGAGTGTAGGTTACAGGGGAATCTATGGCTACACCTTC. The encoded protein is CAWSVGYRGIYGYTF.

V is TRBV6-9 and J is TRBJ2-7; 12 bases agree with TRBD1. Losses at the gene ends were 6 bases for V and 1 base for J; bases not matched to a gene: 13. Looked up from germline, CDR1 is MNHGY and CDR2 is SVAAGI. This CDR3 is 18 amino acids long. The CDR3 spells CASSSGTGGTSPSYEQYF. The CDR3, as DNA: TGTGCCAGCAGCTCCGGGACAGGGGGCACTAGTCCTTCCTACGAGCAGTACTTC.

V gene TRBV2 combines with J gene TRBJ1-4, with TRBD1 identical over 9 bases. After removal of 8 bases from V and 4 bases from J, the junction contained 11 bases not matched to a gene. CDR1 SNHLY and CDR2 FYNNEI come from the germline V gene. The CDR3 totals 16 residues. The chain's CDR3 is CASDPSTGGGNEKLFF. CDR3 nucleotides: TGTGCCAGCGATCCCTCTACAGGGGGCGGTAATGAAAAACTGTTTTTT.

The rearrangement joins TRBV7-2 to TRBJ2-1; 10 bases match TRBD2. This CDR3 has 18 residues. Germline V CDR1 and CDR2: SGHTA, FQGNSA. The V gene end was trimmed by 5 bases and the J gene end by 8 bases; junction bases not matched to a gene: 18. The DNA for the CDR3 is TGTGCCAGCAGCCCGCGTAGCCGGGGGCTAGCGGGGGTTCATGAGCAGTTCTTC. Residues: CASSPRSRGLAGVHEQFF.

V is TRBV2 and J is TRBJ1-6; no clear D. Trimming shortened V by 6 bases and J by 0 bases, and 12 bases separated the two germline ends. The length of the CDR3 is 16 residues. Germline V gene data show CDR1 as SNHLY and CDR2 as FYNNEI. CDR3 nucleotides: TGTGCCAGCAGGAAGAGACAAGGCTCCTATAATTCACCCCTCCACTTT. Amino acids: CASRKRQGSYNSPLHF.

The chain carries TRBV19 and TRBJ1-2, with D maybe TRBD1 (6 bases). Germline V CDR1 and CDR2: LNHDA, SQIVND (reference sequence). This CDR3 contains 14 residues. Trimming cost V 0 bases and J 8 bases, with 13 bases left between them. CDR3 nucleotide sequence: TGTGCCAGTAGTATAGATCGCGGGGGCTCCGGCTACACCTTC. It yields the protein CASSIDRGGSGYTF.

V and J are TRBV5-1 and TRBJ1-5, with 7 bases lining up with TRBD1. The J segment lost 7 bases and the V segment lost 0 bases, leaving 7 bases of the junction unmatched. In germline, CDR1 is SGHRS, CDR2 YFSETQ. The CDR3 length is 15 residues. The CDR3 DNA reads TGCGCCAGCAGCTTGGAGGGACAGCCCCACCAGCCCCAGCATTTT. This codes for CASSLEGQPHQPQHF.

This clone was seen only once. The chain is built from TRBV27 and TRBJ1-1; TRBD1 is a possible D gene (6 bases). The CDR3 length is 13 residues. Germline CDR1 reads MNHEY; CDR2 reads SMNVEV (reference sequence). The germline V and J ends were trimmed by 6 bases and 7 bases, with 15 bases remaining between them. CDR3 loop: CASRLSRQVEAFF. The CDR3 DNA sequence: TGTGCCAGCAGACTTAGCCGACAGGTTGAAGCTTTCTTT.

V gene TRBV9 combines with J gene TRBJ2-5, with unresolved D. Deletions cut 4 bases from V and 2 bases from J, with 15 bases between. The V gene's germline CDR1 is SGDLS and CDR2 YYNGEE. CDR3 length: 15 residues. The CDR3 coding sequence is TGTGCCAGCAGCCCCCGCCCCTCGGTACAAGAGACCCAGTACTTC. Its translation is CASSPRPSVQETQYF.

The gene calls are TRBV18 and TRBJ2-7; possible D gene TRBD1, 5 bases. The CDR3 length is 11 residues. Deletions cut 2 bases from V and 6 bases from J, with 5 bases between. Germline values: CDR1 KGHSH, CDR2 LQKENI. CDR3 sequence reads: CASSPGAEQYF. As DNA, the CDR3 is TGTGCCAGCTCACCAGGGGCCGAGCAGTACTTC.

The chain couples TRBV19 to TRBJ1-1, with TRBD1 matching 9 bases. The length of the CDR3 is 15 residues. Germline-derived CDR1 and CDR2 are LNHDA and SQIVND (reference sequence). J gave up 1 base and V 5 bases, and 5 bases lay outside the gene matches. The CDR3 coding sequence is TGTGCCAGTAGTTTGCCGGGACAGGGGAACACTGAAGCTTTCTTT. Translated, it gives CASSLPGQGNTEAFF.

The chain links TRBV11-2 to TRBJ2-2; 10 positions match TRBD1. The junction had 11 bases not matched to a gene; V was cut back by 2 bases and J by 5 bases. The germline gives CDR1 SGHAT, CDR2 FQNNGV. This CDR3 is 18 amino acids long. Here the CDR3 DNA reads TGTGCCAGCAGCTTACCCCTAGGGGGACAGGGGAGGACCGGGGAGCTGTTTTTT. This encodes CASSLPLGGQGRTGELFF.

This clone was seen once. V is TRBV14 and J is TRBJ2-1; TRBD1 agrees at 10 bases. J lost 10 bases, V lost 1 base, and 7 bases had no gene match. Germline assignment: CDR1 SGHDN and CDR2 FVKESK. The CDR3 runs to 15 residues. The CDR3 loop reads CASSQVRRDRGEQFF. CDR3 bases: TGTGCCAGCAGCCAAGTAAGACGGGACAGGGGAGAGCAGTTCTTC.

The chain joins TRBV7-6 to TRBJ2-5; 14 bases line up with TRBD2. Germline CDR1 SGHVS, CDR2 FNYEAQ. V was clipped by 6 bases and J by 2 bases; unmatched bases: 11. The CDR3 runs to 18 residues. The CDR3, as DNA: TGTGCCAGCAGAAAAAGACTAGCGGGGGGGCTGGGTCAAGAGACCCAGTACTTC. Residues: CASRKRLAGGLGQETQYF.

The rearrangement uses TRBV5-1 and TRBJ2-7; the match to TRBD1 covers 11 bases. This CDR3 region has 15 residues. The J segment lost 3 bases and the V segment lost 5 bases, leaving 7 bases of the junction unmatched. CDR1 and CDR2 from the germline V gene are SGHRS and YFSETQ. This CDR3 reads CASSSGQGAFYEQYF. As DNA, the CDR3 is TGCGCCAGCAGTTCCGGACAGGGGGCCTTCTACGAGCAGTACTTC.

The chain combines TRBV10-3 with TRBJ1-6; the D gene is possibly TRBD1 (5 bases). In germline, CDR1 is ENHRY, CDR2 SYGVKD. V was trimmed by 3 bases and J by 7 bases, leaving 13 bases between them. This CDR3 contains 15 residues. This chain's CDR3 is CAISDFRVQNSPLHF. The CDR3, as DNA: TGTGCCATCAGTGATTTCAGGGTTCAGAATTCACCCCTCCACTTT.

The chain links TRBV28 to TRBJ1-6; D possibly corresponds to TRBD1 (6 bases). Trimming removed 5 bases from V and 14 bases from J, with 22 bases in between. The CDR3 has 15 residues. The germline CDR1 and CDR2 sequences are MDHEN and SYDVKM. CDR3 nucleotides: TGTGCCAGCAGTGTCAACGACAGGTCCCTTCGGACCCTCCACTTT. Protein: CASSVNDRSLRTLHF. Full variable domain (rest looked up from reference TRBV28 and TRBJ1-6): DVKVTQSSRYLVKRTGEKVFLECVQDMDHENMFWYRQDPGLGLRLIYFSYDVKMKEKGDIPEGYSVSREKKERFSLILESASTNQTSMYLCASSVNDRSLRTLHFGNGTRLTVT.

The chain couples TRBV6-5 to TRBJ1-5; D gene uncertain. Germline CDR1 reads MNHEY; CDR2 reads SVGAGI. This CDR3 spans 14 amino acids. Deletions cut 6 bases from V and 0 bases from J, with 9 bases between. CDR3 DNA sequence: TGTGCCAGCAGACGACTCAATAGCAATCAGCCCCAGCATTTT. Protein: CASRRLNSNQPQHF.

The chain couples TRBV5-1 to TRBJ1-4; 8 nucleotides agree with TRBD1. V lost 4 bases to trimming and J lost 2 bases; unmatched junction nucleotides: 7. The CDR3 is 16 amino acids. CDR1 and CDR2 (germline): SGHRS, YFSETQ. The CDR3 bases are TGCGCCAGCAGCAACGGACAGGGTTCTACTAATGAAAAACTGTTTTTT. This codes for CASSNGQGSTNEKLFF.

The chain links TRBV2 to TRBJ2-3, with 9 positions matching TRBD1. This CDR3 is built from 15 residues. Unmatched junction bases numbered 6, after V lost 5 bases and J lost 3 bases. In germline, CDR1 is SNHLY, CDR2 FYNNEI. The CDR3: CASSRGQGITDTQYF. CDR3 bases: TGTGCCAGCAGTAGGGGACAGGGAATAACAGATACGCAGTATTTT.

The chain combines TRBV3-1 (or the pseudogene TRBV3-2) with TRBJ1-4; TRBD1 agrees at 7 bases. Germline V gene lookup returns CDR1 LGHDT and CDR2 YNNKEL (reference sequence). This CDR3 comprises 17 residues. J gave up 4 bases and V 0 bases, and 8 bases lay outside the gene matches. DNA for the CDR3: TGTGCCAGCAGCCAAGACGGGAGGGGGCGCGGTAATGAAAAACTGTTTTTT. Translation: CASSQDGRGRGNEKLFF.

The DNA for the CDR3 is TGTGCCAGCAGCCAAGTAACCACGGGGGGGCTCACAGATACGCAGTATTTT. Protein product: CASSQVTTGGLTDTQYF. The chain couples TRBV4-2 to TRBJ2-3; 8 nucleotides match TRBD2. After removal of 1 base from V and 2 bases from J, the junction contained 8 bases not matched to a gene. Germline V gives CDR1 LGHNA, CDR2 YNFKEQ. The CDR3 spans 17 residues.

V gene TRBV6-5 combines with J gene TRBJ1-1, with D possibly being TRBD1 (5 bases). This CDR3 is 13 amino acids long. The V gene lost 6 bases and the J gene lost 5 bases, with 13 bases spanning the gap. CDR1 and CDR2 from the germline V gene are MNHEY and SVGAGI. The CDR3 DNA reads as TGTGCCAGCAGCCTCAGGGTGGGGACTGAAGCTTTCTTT. This codes for CASSLRVGTEAFF.

As to this clone: At the DNA level, this CDR3 is encoded by other sequences in the same sample as well. This chain uses TRBV18 with TRBJ1-4, with 9 bases lining up with TRBD1. The germline V gene encodes CDR1 KGHSH and CDR2 LQKENI. The CDR3 totals 15 residues. V trimming: 3 bases; J trimming: 4 bases; junction bases outside the gene matches: 3. CDR3 sequence reads: CASSPGQGGNEKLFF. The CDR3 DNA sequence: TGTGCCAGCTCACCGGGACAGGGCGGTAATGAAAAACTGTTTTTT.

The chain links TRBV2 to TRBJ1-2, with D possibly being TRBD1 (6 bases). The germline gives CDR1 SNHLY, CDR2 FYNNEI. This CDR3 has 15 residues. Trimming shortened V by 6 bases and J by 2 bases, and 16 bases separated the two germline ends. The CDR3 coding sequence is TGTGCCAGCAGCAGAGACAGGTCGGAGAACTATGGCTACACCTTC. Amino acids: CASSRDRSENYGYTF.

The chain joins TRBV13 to TRBJ1-1, with 11 positions matching TRBD1. This CDR3 has 16 amino acids. V lost 4 bases, J lost 2 bases, and 6 bases stayed unmatched. CDR1 and CDR2 from the germline V gene are PRHDT and FYEKMQ (reference sequence). In DNA form, the CDR3 reads TGTGCCAGCAGCTCGGACAGGGGGCGACCTAACACTGAAGCTTTCTTT. Translated, it gives CASSSDRGRPNTEAFF.

The V call is TRBV27, the J call TRBJ1-6; D unresolved. CDR3 length equals 16 residues. Per germline, CDR1 MNHEY and CDR2 SMNVEV (reference sequence). The germline V and J ends were trimmed by 0 bases and 9 bases, with 15 bases remaining between them. The CDR3 DNA sequence: TGTGCCAGCAGTTTATCGAGAGGGCATAGTTTTTCACCCCTCCACTTT. Translation gives CASSLSRGHSFSPLHF.